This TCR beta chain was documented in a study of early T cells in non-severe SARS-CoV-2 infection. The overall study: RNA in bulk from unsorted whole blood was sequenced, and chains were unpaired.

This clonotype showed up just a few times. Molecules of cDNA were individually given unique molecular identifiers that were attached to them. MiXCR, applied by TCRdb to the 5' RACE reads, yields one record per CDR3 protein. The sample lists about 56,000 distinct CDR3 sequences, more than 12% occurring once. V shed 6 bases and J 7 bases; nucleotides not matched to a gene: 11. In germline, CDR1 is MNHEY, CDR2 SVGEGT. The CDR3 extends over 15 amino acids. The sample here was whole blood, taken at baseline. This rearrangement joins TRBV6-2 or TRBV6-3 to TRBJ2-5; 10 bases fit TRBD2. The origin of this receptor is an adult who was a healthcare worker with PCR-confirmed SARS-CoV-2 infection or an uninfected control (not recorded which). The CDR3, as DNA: TGTGCCAGCAGCCTCCGGCTAGCGGGAGAAGGGACCCAGTACTTC. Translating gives CASSLRLAGEGTQYF.